The clone carrying this T cell receptor (beta chain) was found a few times. Its target is not known. The data belong to a study of post-analysis software for immune sequencing data. For the study at large: Recorded subtypes: relapsing-remitting, secondary progressive, progressive-relapsing; some patients unannotated. Study-wide results and caveats: People with multiple sclerosis had a significantly lower normalized Chao1 diversity than controls did. Controls showed lower frequencies than patients for 5 or 6 TRBV segments, and TRBV5-6, TRBV5-1 and TRBV20-1 were among these. Those samples that were prepared in the same batch co-clustered strongly by F measure.

cDNA libraries of TCR beta carried unique molecular identifiers. About 500,000 cDNA molecules were obtained per 1 to 10 million input T cells. In TCRdb, the PCR reads were re-called with MiXCR into one record per CDR3 protein. Here the sample spans about 770,000 distinct CDR3 sequences, 46% being singletons. CDR1 SQVTM and CDR2 ANQGSEA come from the germline V gene. The CDR3 covers 11 residues. Material for sequencing was blood. This chain connects TRBV29-1 to TRBJ2-5; no reliable D call. The J call could be wrong; TRBJ2-7 is a better fit for the DNA end. The receptor comes from a girl under 18 with multiple sclerosis. CDR3 residues: CSVGKENEQYF. The CDR3 DNA is TGCAGCGTTGGAAAGGAGAACGAGCAGTACTTC.